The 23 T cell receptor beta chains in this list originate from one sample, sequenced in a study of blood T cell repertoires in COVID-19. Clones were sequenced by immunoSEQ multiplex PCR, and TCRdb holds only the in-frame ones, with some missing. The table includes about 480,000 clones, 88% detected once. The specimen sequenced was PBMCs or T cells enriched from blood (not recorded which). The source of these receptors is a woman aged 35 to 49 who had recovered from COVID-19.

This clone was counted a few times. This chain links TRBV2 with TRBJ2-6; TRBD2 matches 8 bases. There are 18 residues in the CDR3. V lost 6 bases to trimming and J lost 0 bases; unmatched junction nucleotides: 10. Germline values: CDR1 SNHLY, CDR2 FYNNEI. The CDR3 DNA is TGTGCCAGCAGCAACGTAGCGGGGATAAACTCTGGGGCCAACGTCCTGACTTTC. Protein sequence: CASSNVAGINSGANVLTF.

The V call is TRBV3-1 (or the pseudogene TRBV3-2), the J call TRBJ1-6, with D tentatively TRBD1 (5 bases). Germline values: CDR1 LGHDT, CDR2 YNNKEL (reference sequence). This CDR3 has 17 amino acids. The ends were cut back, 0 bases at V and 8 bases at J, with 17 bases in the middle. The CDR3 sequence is CASSQEMGGIAYSPLHF. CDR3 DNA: TGTGCCAGCAGCCAAGAGATGGGGGGGATAGCGTATTCACCCCTCCACTTT.

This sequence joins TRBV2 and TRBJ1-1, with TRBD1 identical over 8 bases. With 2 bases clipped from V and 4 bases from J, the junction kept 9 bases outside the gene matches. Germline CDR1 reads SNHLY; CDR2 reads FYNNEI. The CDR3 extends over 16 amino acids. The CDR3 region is CASSEPAGGFGTEAFF. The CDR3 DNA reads TGTGCCAGCAGTGAACCGGCAGGGGGCTTTGGCACTGAAGCTTTCTTT.

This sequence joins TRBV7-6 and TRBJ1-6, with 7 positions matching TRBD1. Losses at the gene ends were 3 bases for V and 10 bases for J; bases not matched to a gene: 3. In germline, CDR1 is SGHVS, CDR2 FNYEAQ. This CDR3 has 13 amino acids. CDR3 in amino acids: CASSFDRDSPLHF. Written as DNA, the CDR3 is TGTGCCAGCAGCTTTGACAGGGACTCACCCCTCCACTTT.

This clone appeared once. Here the CDR3 DNA reads TGTGCCAGCAGTTTACCCTCCGGGACAGGAGACACAGATACGCAGTATTTT. It codes for CASSLPSGTGDTDTQYF. V is TRBV27 and J is TRBJ2-3, with 8 bases fitting TRBD1. The CDR3 sequence is 17 residues long. Germline assignment: CDR1 MNHEY and CDR2 SMNVEV (reference sequence). Trimming at V came to 2 bases and at J to 2 bases, leaving 9 bases not matched to a gene.

The CDR3 here is CASSPLGVGARGANVLTF. The CDR3 nucleotides read TGTGCCAGCAGCCCCCTGGGGGTGGGGGCGAGGGGGGCCAACGTCCTGACTTTC. The chain couples TRBV7-9 to TRBJ2-6, with D perhaps matching TRBD1 (6 bases). Deletions cut 5 bases from V and 4 bases from J, with 21 bases between. CDR1 is SEHNR, CDR2 FQNEAQ, per germline (reference sequence). This CDR3 has 18 amino acids.

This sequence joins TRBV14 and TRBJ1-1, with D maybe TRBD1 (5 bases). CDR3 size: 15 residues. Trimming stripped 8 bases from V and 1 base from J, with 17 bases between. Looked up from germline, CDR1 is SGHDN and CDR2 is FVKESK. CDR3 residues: CASADEKTGNTEAFF. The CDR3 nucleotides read TGTGCCAGCGCAGATGAAAAAACAGGGAACACTGAAGCTTTCTTT. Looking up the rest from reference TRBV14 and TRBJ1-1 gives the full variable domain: EAGVTQFPSHSVIEKGQTVTLRCDPISGHDNLYWYRRVMGKEIKFLLHFVKESKQDESGMPNNRFLAERTGGTYSTLKVQPAELEDSGVYFCASADEKTGNTEAFFGQGTRLTVV.

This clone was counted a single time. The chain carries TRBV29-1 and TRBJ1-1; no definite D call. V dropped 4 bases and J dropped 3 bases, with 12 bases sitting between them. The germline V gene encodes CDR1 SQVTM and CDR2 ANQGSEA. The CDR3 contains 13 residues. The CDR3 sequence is CSVAPRTDTEAFF. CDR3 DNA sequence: TGCAGCGTTGCTCCGAGAACTGACACTGAAGCTTTCTTT.

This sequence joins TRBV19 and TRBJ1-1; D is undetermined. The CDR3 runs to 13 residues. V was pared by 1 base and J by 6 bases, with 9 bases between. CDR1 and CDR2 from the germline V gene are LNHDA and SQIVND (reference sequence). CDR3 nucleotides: TGTGCCAGTAGTATAGGCGGAATTGCTGAAGCTTTCTTT. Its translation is CASSIGGIAEAFF. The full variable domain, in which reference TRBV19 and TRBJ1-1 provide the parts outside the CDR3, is DGGITQSPKYLFRKEGQNVTLSCEQNLNHDAMYWYRQDPGQGLRLIYYSQIVNDFQKGDIAEGYSVSREKKESFPLTVTSAQKNPTAFYLCASSIGGIAEAFFGQGTRLTVV.

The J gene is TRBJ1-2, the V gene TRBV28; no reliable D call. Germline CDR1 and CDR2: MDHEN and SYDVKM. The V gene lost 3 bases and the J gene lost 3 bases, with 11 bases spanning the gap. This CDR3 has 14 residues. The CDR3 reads CASSFSGEDYGYTF. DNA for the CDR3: TGTGCCAGCAGTTTTTCCGGGGAGGACTATGGCTACACCTTC.

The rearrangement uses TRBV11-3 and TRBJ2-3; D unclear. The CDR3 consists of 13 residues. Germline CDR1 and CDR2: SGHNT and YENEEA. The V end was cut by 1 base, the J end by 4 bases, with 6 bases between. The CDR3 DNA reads TGTGCCAGCAGCTTAGCGGTTCCAGATACGCAGTATTTT. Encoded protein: CASSLAVPDTQYF. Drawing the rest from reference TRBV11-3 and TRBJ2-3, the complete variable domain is EAGVVQSPRYKIIEKKQPVAFWCNPISGHNTLYWYLQNLGQGPELLIRYENEEAVDDSQLPKDRFSAERLKGVDSTLKIQPAELGDSAVYLCASSLAVPDTQYFGPGTRLTVL.

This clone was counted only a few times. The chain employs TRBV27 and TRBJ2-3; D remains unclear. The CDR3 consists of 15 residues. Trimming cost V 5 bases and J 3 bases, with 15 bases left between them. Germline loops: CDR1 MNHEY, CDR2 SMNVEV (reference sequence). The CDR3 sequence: CASSPIYSLTDTQYF. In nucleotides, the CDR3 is TGTGCCAGCAGTCCCATTTACTCGCTGACAGATACGCAGTATTTT.

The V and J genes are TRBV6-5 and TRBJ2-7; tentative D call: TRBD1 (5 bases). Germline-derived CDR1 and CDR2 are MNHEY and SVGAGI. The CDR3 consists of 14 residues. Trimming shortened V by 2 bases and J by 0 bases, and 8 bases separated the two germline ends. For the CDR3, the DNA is TGTGCCAGCAGTTACGACAGTCGCTCCTACGAGCAGTACTTC. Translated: CASSYDSRSYEQYF.

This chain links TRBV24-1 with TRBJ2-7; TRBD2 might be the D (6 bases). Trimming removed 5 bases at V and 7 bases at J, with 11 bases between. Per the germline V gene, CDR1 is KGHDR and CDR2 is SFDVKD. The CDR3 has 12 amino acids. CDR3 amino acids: CATSALGGEQYF. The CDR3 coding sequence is TGTGCCACCAGTGCGTTGGGGGGAGAGCAGTACTTC.

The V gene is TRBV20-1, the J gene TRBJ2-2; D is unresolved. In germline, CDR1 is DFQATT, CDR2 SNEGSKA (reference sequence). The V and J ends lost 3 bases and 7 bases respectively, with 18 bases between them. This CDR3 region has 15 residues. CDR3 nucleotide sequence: TGCAGTGCTAGTCGAGGCTCTTCCGGAATCGGGGAGCTGTTTTTT. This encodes CSASRGSSGIGELFF.

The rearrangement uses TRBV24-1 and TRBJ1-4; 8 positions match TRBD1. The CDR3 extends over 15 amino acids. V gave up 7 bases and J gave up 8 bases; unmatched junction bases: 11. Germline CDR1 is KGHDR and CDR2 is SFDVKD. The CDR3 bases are TGTGCCACCAGCCCAAAACAGGGGGAACAAGAAAAACTGTTTTTT. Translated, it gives CATSPKQGEQEKLFF.

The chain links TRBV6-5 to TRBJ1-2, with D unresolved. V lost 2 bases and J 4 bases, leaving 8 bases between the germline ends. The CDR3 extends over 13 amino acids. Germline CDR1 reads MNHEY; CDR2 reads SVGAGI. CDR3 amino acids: CASSYGPRYGYTF. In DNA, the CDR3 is TGTGCCAGCAGTTACGGGCCCCGCTATGGCTACACCTTC.

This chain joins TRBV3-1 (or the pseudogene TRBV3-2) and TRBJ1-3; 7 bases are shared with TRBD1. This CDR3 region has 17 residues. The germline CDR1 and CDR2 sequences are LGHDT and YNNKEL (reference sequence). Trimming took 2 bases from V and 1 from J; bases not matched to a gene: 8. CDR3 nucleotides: TGTGCCAGCAGCCAATTACAGGGGCTCGGGTCTGGAAACACCATATATTTT. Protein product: CASSQLQGLGSGNTIYF.

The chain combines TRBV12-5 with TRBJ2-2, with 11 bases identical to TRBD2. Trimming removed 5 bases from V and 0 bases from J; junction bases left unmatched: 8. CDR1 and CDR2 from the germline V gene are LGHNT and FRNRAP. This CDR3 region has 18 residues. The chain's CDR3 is CASGRTSGPNPNTGELFF. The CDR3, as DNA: TGTGCTAGTGGTCGGACTAGCGGGCCGAACCCGAACACCGGGGAGCTGTTTTTT.

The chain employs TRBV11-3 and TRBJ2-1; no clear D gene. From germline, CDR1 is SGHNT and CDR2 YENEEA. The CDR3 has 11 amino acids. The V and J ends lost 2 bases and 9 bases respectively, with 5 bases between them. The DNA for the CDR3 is TGTGCCAGCAGCTTATCAGGTGAGCAGTTCTTC. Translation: CASSLSGEQFF.

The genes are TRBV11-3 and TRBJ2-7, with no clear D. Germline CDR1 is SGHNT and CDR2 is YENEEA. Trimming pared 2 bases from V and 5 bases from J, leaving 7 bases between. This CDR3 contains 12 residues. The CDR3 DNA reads TGTGCCAGCAGCTTAAGCAGGAACGAGCAGTACTTC. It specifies CASSLSRNEQYF.

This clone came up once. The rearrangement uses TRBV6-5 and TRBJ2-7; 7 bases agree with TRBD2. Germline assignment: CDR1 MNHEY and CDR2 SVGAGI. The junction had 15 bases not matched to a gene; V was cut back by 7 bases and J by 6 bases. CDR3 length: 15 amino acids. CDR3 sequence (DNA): TGTGCCAGCACCTTTCGGGAGGCGGGAGAAGGCGAGCAGTACTTC. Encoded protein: CASTFREAGEGEQYF.

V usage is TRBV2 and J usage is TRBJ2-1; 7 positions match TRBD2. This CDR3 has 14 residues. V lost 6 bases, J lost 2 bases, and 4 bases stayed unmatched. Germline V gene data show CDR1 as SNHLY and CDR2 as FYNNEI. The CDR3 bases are TGTGCCAGCAGAAGCGGGATGACCTACAATGAGCAGTTCTTC. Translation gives CASRSGMTYNEQFF.